This T cell receptor (beta chain) was recorded in a study of blood T cell repertoires in COVID-19. As for the study in general: Both acute and convalescent COVID-19 samples were obtained from the United States, Italy and Spain.

TCRdb's copy holds only in-frame clones and misses some; the assay was immunoSEQ multiplex PCR. The sample yields approximately 200,000 clones, approximately 90% seen once. The CDR3 has 12 amino acids. V lost 6 bases and J lost 0, with 5 bases in between. Germline values: CDR1 KGHSH, CDR2 LQKENI. This chain joins TRBV18 and TRBJ1-2; D gene uncertain. The receptor's source is a woman aged 25 to 39 with active or convalescent COVID-19. Sequencing input: peripheral blood. The CDR3 region has the DNA TGTGCCAGCTCTGCAGCTAACTATGGCTACACCTTC. This gives the protein CASSAANYGYTF.